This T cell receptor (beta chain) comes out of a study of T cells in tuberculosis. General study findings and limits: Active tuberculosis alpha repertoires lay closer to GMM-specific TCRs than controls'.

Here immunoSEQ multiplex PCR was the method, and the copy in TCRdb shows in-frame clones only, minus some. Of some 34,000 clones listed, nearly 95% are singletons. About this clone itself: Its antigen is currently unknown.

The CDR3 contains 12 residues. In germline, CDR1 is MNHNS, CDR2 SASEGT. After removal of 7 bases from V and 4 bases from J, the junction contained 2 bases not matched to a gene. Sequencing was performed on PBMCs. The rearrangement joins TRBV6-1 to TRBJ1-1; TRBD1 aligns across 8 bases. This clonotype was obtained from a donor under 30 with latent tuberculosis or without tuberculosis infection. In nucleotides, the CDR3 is TGTGCCAGCAAAACAGGGGGCACTGAAGCTTTCTTT. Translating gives CASKTGGTEAFF.